Following are 25 T cell receptor beta chains from one sample sequenced in a study of glioma-infiltrating T cells. Amplification of TCR alpha and beta CDR3 regions from RNA used iRepertoire nested multiplex PCR. TCRdb re-called the multiplex PCR reads with MiXCR, one entry per CDR3 protein. This sample has 4,500 or so distinct CDR3 sequences, with roughly 25% found just once. The sample comprised glioma tissue, nonneoplastic brain tissue, or PBMCs (not recorded which). The receptors derive from a human donor with low-grade glioma or glioblastoma, undergoing nonglioma brain surgery, or in good health (not recorded which).

This clonotype has just a few counts. The J gene is TRBJ2-7, the V gene TRBV29-1; 7 bases are a match to TRBD1. Germline CDR1 SQVTM, CDR2 ANQGSEA. Losses at the gene ends were 6 bases for V and 1 base for J; bases not matched to a gene: 6. The CDR3 runs to 13 residues. The CDR3 DNA reads as TGCAGCGTCCCGGGACAGAATTCCTACGAGCAGTACTTC. This translates into CSVPGQNSYEQYF.

By share of the sample, this clonotype is medium-sized. This chain joins TRBV20-1 and TRBJ1-1; D gene uncertain. V gave up 6 bases and J gave up 0 bases, with 11 bases separating them. The CDR3 is 13 residues long. The germline CDR1 and CDR2 sequences are DFQATT and SNEGSKA (reference sequence). CDR3 residues: CSANSGLNTEAFF. The CDR3 DNA reads TGCAGTGCAAACAGCGGTTTGAACACTGAAGCTTTCTTT.

This clonotype appeared many times. The chain is built from TRBV11-2 and TRBJ2-1, with 7 nucleotides matching TRBD2. The CDR3 loop spans 15 amino acids. CDR1 and CDR2 from the germline V gene are SGHAT and FQNNGV. Germline trimming cut 5 bases from V and 5 bases from J; bases unmatched to any gene: 9. The CDR3 loop reads CASSPPGGLHNEQFF. The CDR3 DNA reads TGTGCCAGCAGCCCGCCGGGGGGACTACACAATGAGCAGTTCTTC. The full variable domain, rest sourced from reference TRBV11-2 and TRBJ2-1, is EAGVAQSPRYKIIEKRQSVAFWCNPISGHATLYWYQQILGQGPKLLIQFQNNGVVDDSQLPKDRFSAERLKGVDSTLKIQPAKLEDSAVYLCASSPPGGLHNEQFFGPGTRLTVL.

This clonotype was detected only once. This chain's CDR3 is CASSSLQGETQYF. CDR3 in DNA: TGTGCCAGCAGTTCCCTCCAGGGAGAGACCCAGTACTTC. The rearrangement uses TRBV6-5 and TRBJ2-5; D may be TRBD1 (5 bases). Germline CDR1 and CDR2: MNHEY and SVGAGI. The CDR3 runs 13 residues. V gave up 4 bases and J gave up 4 bases, with 10 bases separating them.

This clonotype is medium-sized by share. The chain has TRBV20-1 and TRBJ1-5; D gene unclear. This CDR3 spans 14 amino acids. Germline values: CDR1 DFQATT, CDR2 SNEGSKA (reference sequence). V was trimmed by 1 base and J by 3 bases, leaving 10 bases between them. Here the CDR3 DNA reads TGCAGTGCTAGAGCGGATAATACCAATCAGCCCCAGCATTTT. This codes for CSARADNTNQPQHF.

This clonotype counts as medium-sized. V is TRBV12-3 or TRBV12-4 and J is TRBJ1-1, with D possibly being TRBD1 (5 bases). This CDR3 spans 15 amino acids. Trimming removed 6 bases at V and 0 bases at J, with 14 bases between. Here the CDR3 reads CASSRLGTMNTEAFF. The CDR3 DNA sequence: TGTGCCAGCAGCAGACTGGGGACCATGAACACTGAAGCTTTCTTT.

The J gene is TRBJ2-1, the V gene TRBV6-2 or TRBV6-3; no clear D gene. Germline V CDR1 and CDR2: MNHEY, SVGEGT. This CDR3 region has 12 residues. Trimming cost V 6 bases and J 3 bases, with 6 bases left between them. CDR3 DNA sequence: TGTGCCAGCAGACACAGCTACAATGAGCAGTTCTTC. As protein: CASRHSYNEQFF.

This clonotype appeared a few times. This chain connects TRBV30 to TRBJ1-1; TRBD1 matches at 7 bases. CDR3 size: 14 residues. The V gene end was trimmed by 5 bases and the J gene end by 2 bases; junction bases not matched to a gene: 8. Germline loops: CDR1 GTSNPN, CDR2 SVGIG (reference sequence). CDR3 DNA sequence: TGTGCCTGGGGACCGGGACAGCAAAACACTGAAGCTTTCTTT. Translation: CAWGPGQQNTEAFF.

This clonotype is judged medium-sized. The genes are TRBV10-3 and TRBJ2-1; D possibly corresponds to TRBD1 (5 bases). The germline gives CDR1 ENHRY, CDR2 SYGVKD. V lost 8 bases and J 4 bases, leaving 9 bases between the germline ends. The CDR3 is made up of 12 amino acids. For the CDR3, the DNA is TGTGCCATCGGGCAGGGTTACAATGAGCAGTTCTTC. The encoded protein is CAIGQGYNEQFF.

This clonotype was counted many times. For the CDR3, the DNA is TGTGCCAGCAGTCCACCTAAAAGGACAGGAGCCAATCAGCCCCAGCATTTT. Its protein is CASSPPKRTGANQPQHF. V gene TRBV28 combines with J gene TRBJ1-5, with 7 bases fitting TRBD1. The CDR3 is made up of 17 amino acids. Germline loops: CDR1 MDHEN, CDR2 SYDVKM. Unmatched junction bases numbered 13, after V lost 5 bases and J lost 3 bases.

This clonotype has at least ten counts. This chain links TRBV12-5 with TRBJ2-7; D unclear. The germline gives CDR1 LGHNT, CDR2 FRNRAP. The CDR3 length is 12 residues. V gave up 0 bases and J gave up 5 bases, with 5 bases separating them. As DNA, the CDR3 is TGTGCTAGTGGTTTGGTCGACCACGAGCAGTACGTC. Protein: CASGLVDHEQYV.

Many counts were recorded for this clonotype. CDR3 protein: CASSLTRDRAFYEQFF. The CDR3 coding sequence is TGTGCCAGCAGCTTAACCCGGGACAGGGCATTTTATGAGCAGTTCTTC. V usage is TRBV11-2 and J usage is TRBJ2-1; TRBD1 agrees at 9 bases. The germline V gene encodes CDR1 SGHAT and CDR2 FQNNGV. The junction had 10 bases not matched to a gene; V was cut back by 2 bases and J by 8 bases. The CDR3 runs 16 residues.

In this sample, this clonotype turned up many times. The chain links TRBV19 to TRBJ2-5; D is uncertain. With 1 base removed from V and 5 bases from J, the gap between germline ends came to 11 bases. The CDR3 covers 14 residues. The germline CDR1 and CDR2 sequences are LNHDA and SQIVND (reference sequence). CDR3 sequence: CASSIGWGAETQYF. CDR3 nucleotides: TGTGCCAGTAGTATAGGGTGGGGTGCGGAGACCCAGTACTTC.

This clonotype rates as medium-sized. The V call is TRBV7-2, the J call TRBJ2-1; D is possibly TRBD1 (6 bases). Germline values: CDR1 SGHTA, CDR2 FQGNSA. The CDR3 runs to 17 residues. Trimming left V 2 bases short and J 3 bases short, with 17 bases between. The CDR3 coding sequence is TGTGCCAGCAGCTTATGGGCAGGGGAGAACTACTACAATGAGCAGTTCTTC. Encoded protein: CASSLWAGENYYNEQFF.

In regard to this clonotype: A much larger clone lies one base from this, so it may be a read error. V is TRBV5-4 and J is TRBJ1-1, with 11 bases fitting TRBD1. CDR3 length equals 16 residues. Per the germline V gene, CDR1 is SGHNT and CDR2 is YYREEE (reference sequence). This CDR3 reads CASSPRTGGMNTGAFF. CDR3 sequence (DNA): TGTGCCAGCAGCCCAAGGACAGGGGGCATGAACACTGGAGCTTTCTTT.

This clonotype is medium-sized by share. This rearrangement joins TRBV4-2 to TRBJ2-3; the match to TRBD2 covers 11 bases. J gave up 4 bases and V 6 bases, and 3 bases lay outside the gene matches. Germline V CDR1 and CDR2: LGHNA, YNFKEQ. CDR3 size: 14 residues. CDR3 loop: CASREGLAADTQYF. The CDR3 DNA is TGTGCCAGCAGAGAGGGACTAGCGGCAGATACGCAGTATTTT.

A note on this clonotype: Mismatch with germline at one junction end may stem from a read error. The J gene is TRBJ2-1, the V gene TRBV27, with D unclear. The J call may be mistaken, given a closer DNA end match to TRBJ2-7. CDR1 and CDR2 from the germline V gene are MNHEY and SMNVEV (reference sequence). The CDR3 runs 14 residues. In nucleotides, the CDR3 is TGTGCCATCAGTGAAGAGGAGAGCTCCTACGAGCAGTACTTC. This codes for CAISEEESSYEQYF.

This clonotype occurred once. The CDR3 does not close with the conserved phenylalanine or tryptophan, likely indicating a read error. V usage is TRBV7-3 and J usage is TRBJ1-1; D remains unclear. The V and J ends lost 0 bases and 5 bases respectively, with 7 bases between them. This CDR3 has 13 residues. Germline CDR1 and CDR2: SGHTA and FQGTGA. The CDR3 DNA is TGTGCCAGCAGCTTAACTTACGTGACTGAAGCTTTCTTA. The encoded protein is CASSLTYVTEAFL.

This clonotype is judged medium-sized (0.01 to 0.1%). The gene calls are TRBV4-1 and TRBJ2-1, with 7 bases lining up with TRBD1. Germline CDR1 and CDR2: MGHRA and YSYEKL. This CDR3 spans 17 amino acids. J lost 4 bases, V lost 7 bases, and 16 bases had no gene match. DNA of the CDR3: TGCGCCAGCACCTCCGGGACAGACTTTTGGGGGTACAATGAGCAGTTCTTC. Translation: CASTSGTDFWGYNEQFF.

This clonotype has at least ten counts. The chain uses TRBV19 and TRBJ1-1; D not resolved. CDR3 size: 13 residues. Trimming took off 5 bases at V and 5 bases at J, with 12 bases between the two ends. Germline CDR1 is LNHDA and CDR2 is SQIVND (reference sequence). CDR3: CASSLTLWTEAFF. The CDR3 coding sequence is TGTGCCAGTAGTTTGACCCTGTGGACTGAAGCTTTCTTT.

This clonotype was found many times. This chain links TRBV11-2 with TRBJ2-7, with 7 positions matching TRBD2. Germline CDR1 and CDR2: SGHAT and FQNNGV. The CDR3 contains 14 residues. With V trimmed by 3 bases and J by 3 bases, 5 bases remained unmatched. Written as DNA, the CDR3 is TGTGCCAGCAGCTTCGGCGGGGGAAACTACGAGCAGTACTTC. Translating gives CASSFGGGNYEQYF.

This chain connects TRBV29-1 to TRBJ2-7; D unclear. V lost 4 bases and J 2 bases, leaving 12 bases between the germline ends. CDR3 length: 13 amino acids. The germline CDR1 and CDR2 sequences are SQVTM and ANQGSEA. CDR3 sequence: CSVVYSYTYEQYF. The CDR3 DNA is TGCAGCGTTGTATACAGCTACACCTACGAGCAGTACTTC.

This clonotype is labeled large. The genes are TRBV20-1 and TRBJ1-1, with 9 positions matching TRBD1. This CDR3 is 14 amino acids long. The ends lost 3 bases at V and 3 bases at J; junction bases unmatched: 5. CDR1 and CDR2 from the germline V gene are DFQATT and SNEGSKA (reference sequence). In nucleotides, the CDR3 is TGCAGTGCTAGGGGAAGGACAGGGGACACTGAAGCTTTCTTT. Its translation is CSARGRTGDTEAFF.

This clonotype is deemed medium-sized. This chain joins TRBV4-1 and TRBJ2-5; D is uncertain. Germline V CDR1 and CDR2: MGHRA, YSYEKL. The CDR3 consists of 12 residues. Trimming took off 0 bases at V and 4 bases at J, with 3 bases between the two ends. The CDR3 sequence is CASSQDRETQYF. The CDR3 coding sequence is TGCGCCAGCAGCCAAGATCGAGAGACCCAGTACTTC.

By proportion, this clonotype is medium-sized. The rearrangement joins TRBV28 to TRBJ2-7; D unclear. The CDR3 extends over 13 amino acids. V was trimmed by 4 bases and J by 3 bases, leaving 10 bases between them. Germline V gene sequence: CDR1 MDHEN, CDR2 SYDVKM. The DNA for the CDR3 is TGTGCCAGCAGTTCCCCAGCCTACTACGAGCAGTACTTC. Translated: CASSSPAYYEQYF.